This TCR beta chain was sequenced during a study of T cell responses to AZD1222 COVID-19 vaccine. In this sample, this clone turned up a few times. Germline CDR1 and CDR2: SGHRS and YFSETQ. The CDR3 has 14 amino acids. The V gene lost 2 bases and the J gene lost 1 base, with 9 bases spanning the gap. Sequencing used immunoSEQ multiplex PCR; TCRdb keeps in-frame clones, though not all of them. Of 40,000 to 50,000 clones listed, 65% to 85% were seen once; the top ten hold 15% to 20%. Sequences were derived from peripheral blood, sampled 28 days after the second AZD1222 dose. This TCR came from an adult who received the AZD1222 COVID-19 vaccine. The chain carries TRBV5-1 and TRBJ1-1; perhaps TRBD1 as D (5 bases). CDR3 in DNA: TGCGCCAGCAGCTTAGATGGGGGGAACACTGAAGCTTTCTTT. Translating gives CASSLDGGNTEAFF.